The rows below give T cell receptor beta chains drawn from one sample of a study of shared clonotypes between healthy human individuals. Produced via immunoSEQ multiplex PCR; TCRdb's table is partial and in-frame only. Of over 400,000 clones listed, 90% to 97% are singletons. Sequenced: naive CD4+ T cells sorted from blood. All receptors derive from a woman under 40 in good health. CDR3s include the opening cysteine and the closing phenylalanine or tryptophan. The D gene is left open where the match is weak. Rows give clone size only sometimes, using once, few, many, or a class for an expanded clone.

d_gene: .
abundance: .
len: 14
j_gene: TRBJ2-7
v_gene: TRBV5-8
CDR3aa: CASSLARSSYEQYF
CDR3nt: TGTGCCAGCAGCTTAGCGAGGAGCTCCTACGAGCAGTACTTC

d_gene: .
abundance: few
len: 13
j_gene: TRBJ1-1
v_gene: TRBV7-9
CDR3aa: CASSFQEGTEAFF
CDR3nt: TGTGCCAGCAGCTTTCAGGAGGGCACTGAAGCTTTCTTT

d_gene: TRBD2
abundance: .
len: 12
j_gene: TRBJ2-2
v_gene: TRBV29-1
CDR3aa: CSVGRGTGELFF
CDR3nt: TGCAGCGTCGGGAGGGGTACCGGGGAGCTGTTTTTT

d_gene: .
abundance: .
len: 17
j_gene: TRBJ2-7
v_gene: TRBV28
CDR3aa: CASSQPPGWLADDEQYF
CDR3nt: TGTGCCAGCAGTCAACCCCCGGGGTGGTTAGCGGATGACGAGCAGTACTTC

d_gene: .
abundance: .
len: 15
j_gene: TRBJ1-4
v_gene: TRBV5-4
CDR3aa: CASSPGTALNEKLFF
CDR3nt: TGTGCCAGCAGCCCCGGGACCGCCCTTAATGAAAAACTGTTTTTT

d_gene: .
abundance: .
len: 13
j_gene: TRBJ1-5
v_gene: TRBV10-3
CDR3aa: CAIREGVNQPQHF
CDR3nt: TGTGCCATCAGGGAGGGGGTAAATCAGCCCCAGCATTTT

d_gene: TRBD2
abundance: .
len: 15
j_gene: TRBJ2-7
v_gene: TRBV7-6
CDR3aa: CASSLEAGGSYEQYF
CDR3nt: TGTGCCAGCAGCTTAGAAGCGGGAGGGAGTTACGAGCAGTACTTC

d_gene: TRBD2
abundance: .
len: 16
j_gene: TRBJ2-5
v_gene: TRBV28
CDR3aa: CASSFGGTSGQETQYF
CDR3nt: TGTGCCAGCAGCTTTGGCGGGACTAGCGGCCAAGAGACCCAGTACTTC

d_gene: .
abundance: .
len: 13
j_gene: TRBJ1-2
v_gene: TRBV18
CDR3aa: CASSPAGTGGYTF
CDR3nt: TGTGCCAGCTCACCAGCAGGGACGGGTGGCTACACCTTC

d_gene: .
abundance: .
len: 12
j_gene: TRBJ2-1
v_gene: TRBV15
CDR3aa: CATSRAYNEQFF
CDR3nt: TGTGCCACCAGCAGAGCATACAATGAGCAGTTCTTC

d_gene: TRBD2
abundance: .
len: 15
j_gene: TRBJ2-5
v_gene: TRBV5-8
CDR3aa: CASRNRLAEAETQYF
CDR3nt: TGTGCCAGCAGGAACCGACTAGCGGAGGCAGAGACCCAGTACTTC

d_gene: .
abundance: .
len: 14
j_gene: TRBJ2-5
v_gene: TRBV7-7
CDR3aa: CASSSTAFGETQYF
CDR3nt: TGTGCCAGCAGCTCTACAGCCTTCGGGGAGACCCAGTACTTC

d_gene: TRBD2
abundance: .
len: 16
j_gene: TRBJ2-5
v_gene: TRBV28
CDR3aa: CASSSIFQRGQETQYF
CDR3nt: TGTGCCAGCAGTTCCATTTTCCAGCGGGGTCAAGAGACCCAGTACTTC

d_gene: TRBD2
abundance: .
len: 17
j_gene: TRBJ2-5
v_gene: TRBV4-1
CDR3aa: CASSQESSGRAVETQYF
CDR3nt: TGCGCCAGCAGCCAAGAGTCGAGCGGGAGGGCCGTCGAGACCCAGTACTTC

d_gene: .
abundance: .
len: 13
j_gene: TRBJ2-1
v_gene: TRBV19
CDR3aa: CASSSGLLNEQFF
CDR3nt: TGTGCCAGTTCGAGTGGGTTACTTAATGAGCAGTTCTTC

d_gene: .
abundance: .
len: 15
j_gene: TRBJ2-2
v_gene: TRBV6-1
CDR3aa: CASNIRSAATGELFF
CDR3nt: TGTGCCAGCAACATCCGGTCAGCGGCCACCGGGGAGCTGTTTTTT

d_gene: TRBD1
abundance: .
len: 14
j_gene: TRBJ1-4
v_gene: TRBV19
CDR3aa: CASGDRGRDEKLFF
CDR3nt: TGTGCCAGTGGAGACAGGGGGCGGGATGAAAAACTGTTTTTT

d_gene: TRBD2
abundance: .
len: 15
j_gene: TRBJ2-7
v_gene: TRBV6-1
CDR3aa: CASSDRPSGIYEQYF
CDR3nt: TGTGCCAGCAGTGATCGGCCTAGCGGGATTTACGAGCAGTACTTC

d_gene: .
abundance: .
len: 16
j_gene: TRBJ1-4
v_gene: TRBV2
CDR3aa: CASRGGRALRSEKLFF
CDR3nt: TGTGCCAGCAGAGGCGGTCGGGCTCTCAGGAGTGAAAAACTGTTTTTT

d_gene: TRBD2
abundance: once
len: 15
j_gene: TRBJ2-7
v_gene: TRBV5-1
CDR3aa: CASSLTSGTSGSAYF
CDR3nt: TGCGCCAGCAGCTTGACCTCCGGGACTAGCGGGAGCGCTTACTTC

d_gene: .
abundance: .
len: 13
j_gene: TRBJ1-1
v_gene: TRBV28
CDR3aa: CASSLGLDTEAFF
CDR3nt: TGTGCCAGCAGCCTTGGGTTGGACACTGAAGCTTTCTTT

d_gene: .
abundance: .
len: 18
j_gene: TRBJ2-6
v_gene: TRBV4-1
CDR3aa: CASSLGGARGAGANVLTF
CDR3nt: TGCGCCAGCAGCCTAGGAGGCGCGCGCGGCGCGGGGGCCAACGTCCTGACTTTC